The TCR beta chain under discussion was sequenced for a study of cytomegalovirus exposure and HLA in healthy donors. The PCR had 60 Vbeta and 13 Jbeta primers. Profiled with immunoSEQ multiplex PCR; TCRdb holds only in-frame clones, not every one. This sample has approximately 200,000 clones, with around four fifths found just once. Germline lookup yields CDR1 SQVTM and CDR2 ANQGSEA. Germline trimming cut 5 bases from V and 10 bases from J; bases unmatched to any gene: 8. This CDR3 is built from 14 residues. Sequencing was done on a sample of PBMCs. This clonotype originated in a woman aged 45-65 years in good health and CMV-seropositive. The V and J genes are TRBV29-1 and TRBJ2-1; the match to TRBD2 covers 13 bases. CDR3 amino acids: CSVQTSGGPGEQFF. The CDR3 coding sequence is TGCAGCGTTCAGACTAGCGGGGGGCCTGGGGAGCAGTTCTTC.